Listed here are 9 T cell receptor beta chains from one sample, sequenced in a study of blood T cell repertoires in COVID-19. Measured with immunoSEQ multiplex PCR; TCRdb has only the in-frame clones, and not every one. Altogether about 74,000 clones are present, around 87% being singletons, with the ten largest covering over 25%. Specimen: peripheral blood. These TCRs come from a woman at least 80 years old with active or convalescent COVID-19.

This clone was detected only once. The V and J genes are TRBV6-5 and TRBJ1-2, with D hard to call. Per the germline V gene, CDR1 is MNHEY and CDR2 is SVGAGI. With 5 bases removed from V and 8 bases from J, the gap between germline ends came to 12 bases. The CDR3 length is 12 residues. The CDR3 DNA reads as TGTGCCAGCAGTACCGGGATGAGGGGCTACACCTTC. It translates to CASSTGMRGYTF.

In its sample, this clone was seen once. The rearrangement joins TRBV25-1 to TRBJ2-2; 7 nucleotides match TRBD2. The CDR3 sequence is 15 residues long. J was trimmed by 5 bases and V by 2 bases; bases with no gene match: 5. CDR1 and CDR2 (germline): MGHDK, SYGVNS. CDR3 in amino acids: CASSENRRGTGELFF. Here the CDR3 DNA reads TGTGCCAGCAGTGAAAATAGGCGGGGGACCGGGGAGCTGTTTTTT.

This clone was observed a few times. The gene calls are TRBV11-3 and TRBJ2-7, with TRBD1 matching over 7 bases. The better agreement between TRBJ2-1 and the DNA end casts doubt on the J call. Germline V gene data show CDR1 as SGHNT and CDR2 as YENEEA. The CDR3 runs to 13 residues. The CDR3 here is CASSRNSGQPQFF. The CDR3 DNA follows: TGTGCCAGCAGCCGTAACTCGGGACAGCCGCAGTTCTTC.

The chain carries TRBV6-1 and TRBJ1-2, with unresolved D. Germline assignment: CDR1 MNHNS and CDR2 SASEGT. This CDR3 has 15 amino acids. V was cut by 2 bases and J by 3 bases, with 13 bases left in between. CDR3 amino acids: CASSESIVLDYGYTF. The CDR3, as DNA: TGTGCCAGCAGTGAATCCATAGTATTGGACTATGGCTACACCTTC.

This clone was recorded only once. The genes are TRBV3-1 (or the pseudogene TRBV3-2) and TRBJ2-3; TRBD2 agrees at 8 bases. Germline trimming cut 5 bases from V and 6 bases from J; bases unmatched to any gene: 16. Germline CDR1 reads LGHDT; CDR2 reads YNNKEL (reference sequence). This CDR3 contains 17 residues. The CDR3 DNA is TGTGCCAGCAGCACAGGGACTAGTAACGGGCCGAGGGATACGCAGTATTTT. Amino acid sequence: CASSTGTSNGPRDTQYF.

The rearrangement links TRBV28 to TRBJ2-5; TRBD2 matches 10 bases. The length of the CDR3 is 17 residues. In germline, CDR1 is MDHEN, CDR2 SYDVKM. The ends lost 4 bases at V and 1 base at J; junction bases unmatched: 9. CDR3: CASSSLGLASLQETQYF. In DNA form, the CDR3 reads TGTGCCAGCAGTTCCCTGGGACTAGCGAGCCTCCAAGAGACCCAGTACTTC. Looking up the rest from reference TRBV28 and TRBJ2-5 gives the full variable domain: DVKVTQSSRYLVKRTGEKVFLECVQDMDHENMFWYRQDPGLGLRLIYFSYDVKMKEKGDIPEGYSVSREKKERFSLILESASTNQTSMYLCASSSLGLASLQETQYFGPGTRLLVL.

The chain's CDR3 is CASTMDPGTRGFF. The CDR3 DNA sequence: TGTGCCAGCACCATGGATCCCGGGACTAGGGGGTTCTTC. This sequence joins TRBV7-2 and TRBJ2-1, with 8 nucleotides matching TRBD2. Germline V gene lookup returns CDR1 SGHTA and CDR2 FQGNSA. After removal of 7 bases from V and 15 bases from J, the junction contained 14 bases not matched to a gene. This CDR3 has 13 amino acids.

The V call is TRBV30, the J call TRBJ1-1; D call uncertain. The CDR3 has 13 amino acids. The germline CDR1 and CDR2 sequences are GTSNPN and SVGIG (reference sequence). V was cut by 2 bases and J by 2 bases, with 9 bases left in between. The CDR3 protein is CAWSMEENTEAFF. The CDR3 DNA reads as TGTGCCTGGAGTATGGAGGAAAACACTGAAGCTTTCTTT. Combining the CDR3 with reference TRBV30 and TRBJ1-1 gives the whole variable domain SQTIHQWPATLVQPVGSPLSLECTVEGTSNPNLYWYRQAAGRGLQLLFYSVGIGQISSEVPQNLSASRPQDRQFILSSKKLLLSDSGFYLCAWSMEENTEAFFGQGTRLTVV.

This chain links TRBV30 with TRBJ2-7, with 9 positions matching TRBD1. After removal of 7 bases from V and 7 bases from J, the junction contained 14 bases not matched to a gene. This CDR3 spans 14 amino acids. Germline V gene sequence: CDR1 GTSNPN, CDR2 SVGIG (reference sequence). For the CDR3, the DNA is TGTGCCTTAAACAGCGGACAGGGGACGGATGAGCAGTACTTC. It specifies CALNSGQGTDEQYF. Looking up the rest from reference TRBV30 and TRBJ2-7 gives the full variable domain: SQTIHQWPATLVQPVGSPLSLECTVEGTSNPNLYWYRQAAGRGLQLLFYSVGIGQISSEVPQNLSASRPQDRQFILSSKKLLLSDSGFYLCALNSGQGTDEQYFGPGTRLTVT.